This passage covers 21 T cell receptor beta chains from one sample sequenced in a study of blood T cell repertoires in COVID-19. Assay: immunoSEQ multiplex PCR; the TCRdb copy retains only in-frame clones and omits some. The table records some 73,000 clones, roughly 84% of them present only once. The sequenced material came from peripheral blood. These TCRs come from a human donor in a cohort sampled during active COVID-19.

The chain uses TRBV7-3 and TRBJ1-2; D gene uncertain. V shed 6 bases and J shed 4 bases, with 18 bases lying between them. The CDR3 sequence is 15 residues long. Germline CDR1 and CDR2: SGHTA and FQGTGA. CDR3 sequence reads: CASRLKLGGGYGYTF. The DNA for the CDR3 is TGTGCCAGCAGGCTTAAACTTGGCGGAGGCTATGGCTACACCTTC.

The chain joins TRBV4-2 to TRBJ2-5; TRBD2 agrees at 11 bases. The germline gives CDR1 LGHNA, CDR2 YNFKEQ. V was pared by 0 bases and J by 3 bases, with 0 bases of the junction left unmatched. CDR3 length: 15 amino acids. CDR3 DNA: TGTGCCAGCAGCCAAGAGACTAGCGGGGAAGAGACCCAGTACTTC. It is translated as CASSQETSGEETQYF.

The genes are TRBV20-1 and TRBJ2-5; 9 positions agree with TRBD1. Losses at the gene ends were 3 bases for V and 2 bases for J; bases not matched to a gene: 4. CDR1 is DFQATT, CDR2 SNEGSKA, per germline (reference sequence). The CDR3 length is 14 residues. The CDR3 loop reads CSASSTGGQETQYF. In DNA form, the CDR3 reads TGCAGTGCTAGTTCGACAGGGGGACAAGAGACCCAGTACTTC.

The CDR3 reads CASSDGTSGGPYNEQFF. DNA for the CDR3: TGTGCCAGCAGTGACGGGACTAGCGGGGGTCCTTACAATGAGCAGTTCTTC. The chain has TRBV6-1 and TRBJ2-1; 14 nucleotides match TRBD2. The CDR3 is 17 residues long. Germline assignment: CDR1 MNHNS and CDR2 SASEGT. Trimming cost V 3 bases and J 4 bases; bases outside gene matches: 5.

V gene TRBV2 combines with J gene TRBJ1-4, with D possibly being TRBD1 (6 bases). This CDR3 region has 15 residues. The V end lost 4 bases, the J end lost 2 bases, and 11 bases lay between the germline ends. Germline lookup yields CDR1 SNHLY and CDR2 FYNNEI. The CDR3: CASSVSGQTNEKLFF. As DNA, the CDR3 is TGTGCCAGCAGTGTTTCCGGACAGACTAATGAAAAACTGTTTTTT. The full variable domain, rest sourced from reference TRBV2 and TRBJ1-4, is EPEVTQTPSHQVTQMGQEVILRCVPISNHLYFYWYRQILGQKVEFLVSFYNNEISEKSEIFDDQFSVERPDGSNFTLKIRSTKLEDSAMYFCASSVSGQTNEKLFFGSGTQLSVL.

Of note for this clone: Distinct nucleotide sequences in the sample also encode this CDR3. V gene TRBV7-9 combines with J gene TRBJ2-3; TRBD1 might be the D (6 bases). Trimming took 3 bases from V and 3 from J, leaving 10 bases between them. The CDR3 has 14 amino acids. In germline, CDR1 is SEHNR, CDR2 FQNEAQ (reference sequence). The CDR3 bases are TGTGCCAGCAGCTTCGGGCAGGGGACAGATACGCAGTATTTT. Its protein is CASSFGQGTDTQYF.

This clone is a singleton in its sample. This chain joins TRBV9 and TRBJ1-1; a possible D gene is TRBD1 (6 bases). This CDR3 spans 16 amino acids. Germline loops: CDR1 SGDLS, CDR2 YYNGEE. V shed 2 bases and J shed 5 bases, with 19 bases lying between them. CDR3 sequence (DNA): TGTGCCAGCAGCGTCACCTCAAGGGGGTCGGGAACTGAAGCTTTCTTT. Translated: CASSVTSRGSGTEAFF.

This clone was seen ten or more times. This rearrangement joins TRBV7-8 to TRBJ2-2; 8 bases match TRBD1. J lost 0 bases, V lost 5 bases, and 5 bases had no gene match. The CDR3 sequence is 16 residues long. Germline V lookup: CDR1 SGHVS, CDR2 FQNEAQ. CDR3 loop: CASSPAGQANTGELFF. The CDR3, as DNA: TGTGCCAGCAGCCCGGCGGGACAGGCGAACACCGGGGAGCTGTTTTTT.

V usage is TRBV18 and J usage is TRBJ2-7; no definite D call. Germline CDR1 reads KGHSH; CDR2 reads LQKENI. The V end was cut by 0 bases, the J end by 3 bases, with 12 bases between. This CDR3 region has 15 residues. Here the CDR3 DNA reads TGTGCCAGCTCACCACCGGGCAGTGGAAACTACGAGCAGTACTTC. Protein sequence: CASSPPGSGNYEQYF.

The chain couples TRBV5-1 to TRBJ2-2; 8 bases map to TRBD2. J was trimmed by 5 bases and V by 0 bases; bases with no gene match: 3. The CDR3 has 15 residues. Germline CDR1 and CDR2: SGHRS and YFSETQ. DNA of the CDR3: TGCGCCAGCAGCTTGGGGGCTAGCGGGACCGGGGAGCTGTTTTTT. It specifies CASSLGASGTGELFF.

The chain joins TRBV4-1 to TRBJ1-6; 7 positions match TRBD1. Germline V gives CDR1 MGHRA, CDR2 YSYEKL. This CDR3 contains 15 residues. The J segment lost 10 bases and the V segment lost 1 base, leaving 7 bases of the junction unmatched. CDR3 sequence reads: CASSQGRDRTSPLHF. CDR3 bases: TGCGCCAGCAGCCAAGGCCGGGACAGAACATCACCCCTCCACTTT.

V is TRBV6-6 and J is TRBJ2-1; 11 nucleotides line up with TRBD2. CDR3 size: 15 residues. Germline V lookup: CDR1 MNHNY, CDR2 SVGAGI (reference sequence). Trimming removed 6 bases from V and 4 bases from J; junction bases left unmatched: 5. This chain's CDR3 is CASRPGTSGYNEQFF. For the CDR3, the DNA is TGTGCCAGCAGACCCGGGACTAGCGGTTACAATGAGCAGTTCTTC.

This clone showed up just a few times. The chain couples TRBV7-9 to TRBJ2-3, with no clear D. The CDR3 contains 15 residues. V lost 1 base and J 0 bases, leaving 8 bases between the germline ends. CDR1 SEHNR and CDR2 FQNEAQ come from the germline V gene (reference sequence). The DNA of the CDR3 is TGTGCCAGCAGCTTAGGCCAGGCGAGCACAGATACGCAGTATTTT. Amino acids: CASSLGQASTDTQYF.

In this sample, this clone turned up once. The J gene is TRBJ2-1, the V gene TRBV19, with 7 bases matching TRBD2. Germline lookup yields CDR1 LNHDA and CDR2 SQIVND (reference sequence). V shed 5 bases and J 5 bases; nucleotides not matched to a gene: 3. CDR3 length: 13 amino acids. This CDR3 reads CASSSGLHNEQFF. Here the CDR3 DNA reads TGTGCCAGTAGTTCGGGACTACACAATGAGCAGTTCTTC.

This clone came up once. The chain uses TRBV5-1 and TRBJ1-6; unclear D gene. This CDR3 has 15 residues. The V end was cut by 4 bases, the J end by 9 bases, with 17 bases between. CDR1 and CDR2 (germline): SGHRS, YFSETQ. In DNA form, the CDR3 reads TGCGCCAGCAGCCCGAGACCGGGAGAGGGTTCACCCCTCCACTTT. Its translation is CASSPRPGEGSPLHF.

This CDR3 reads CASNNGGWGETQYF. CDR3 coding DNA: TGTGCCAGCAACAACGGGGGTTGGGGAGAGACCCAGTACTTC. The chain joins TRBV7-9 to TRBJ2-5; weak D call: TRBD2 (6 bases). Germline V gene sequence: CDR1 SEHNR, CDR2 FQNEAQ (reference sequence). V was clipped by 7 bases and J by 4 bases, with 16 bases between them. The CDR3 covers 14 residues.

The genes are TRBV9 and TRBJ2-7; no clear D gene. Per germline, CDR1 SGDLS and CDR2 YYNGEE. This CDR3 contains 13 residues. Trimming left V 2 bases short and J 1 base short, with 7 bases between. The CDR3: CASSVGPSYEQYF. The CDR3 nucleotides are TGTGCCAGCAGCGTCGGTCCTTCCTACGAGCAGTACTTC.

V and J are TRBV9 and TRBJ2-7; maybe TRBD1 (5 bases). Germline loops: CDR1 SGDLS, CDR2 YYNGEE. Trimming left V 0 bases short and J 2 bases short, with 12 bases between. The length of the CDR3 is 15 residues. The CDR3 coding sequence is TGTGCCAGCAGCGTAGGACAGAGCCTAGCCTACGAGCAGTACTTC. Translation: CASSVGQSLAYEQYF.

The CDR3 bases are TGTGCCAGCAACTCGGGACTGGTGAACACTGAAGCTTTCTTT. It specifies CASNSGLVNTEAFF. The chain uses TRBV28 and TRBJ1-1, with a possible D match to TRBD1 (5 bases). The germline V and J ends were trimmed by 7 bases and 0 bases, with 12 bases remaining between them. The CDR3 contains 14 residues. Looked up from germline, CDR1 is MDHEN and CDR2 is SYDVKM.

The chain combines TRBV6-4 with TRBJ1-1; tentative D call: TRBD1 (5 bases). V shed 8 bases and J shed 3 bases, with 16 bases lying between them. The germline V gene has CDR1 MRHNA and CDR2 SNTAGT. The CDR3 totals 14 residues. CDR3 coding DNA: TGTGCCAGCTACCCCAGGGAAGTTTACACTGAAGCTTTCTTT. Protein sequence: CASYPREVYTEAFF.

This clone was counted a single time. Here the CDR3 reads CASSYIQGSGANVLTF. The CDR3 coding sequence is TGCGCCAGCAGCTACATCCAGGGCTCTGGGGCCAACGTCCTGACTTTC. V gene TRBV4-1 combines with J gene TRBJ2-6; D possibly corresponds to TRBD1 (5 bases). The V gene's germline CDR1 is MGHRA and CDR2 YSYEKL. This CDR3 has 16 residues. The germline V and J ends were trimmed by 5 bases and 0 bases, with 11 bases remaining between them.